The T cell receptor (beta chain) under discussion was sequenced for a study of tumor-infiltrating lymphocytes in primary liver carcinoma. Whole-study findings and limits: Compared with blood, tumor repertoires held significantly more in their top 250 clones.

It was unsorted whole blood that yielded blood RNA, and germline DNA was also extracted. Those patients suffered from chronic HBV infection and were treatment-naive. Around 4 milliliters of peripheral blood were collected before surgery. This clonotype was recorded many times. The antigen remains undetermined. From 450 to 550 ng total RNA, TCR beta cDNA was generated with a primer in the constant region. Slightly modified ARM-PCR with three nested multiplex PCR rounds yielded TCR beta libraries. The opening two PCR rounds, approximately 10 cycles each, paired TRBV1-TRBV30 forward primers with a C-beta reverse primer. TCRdb fed the multiplex PCR reads into MiXCR, producing one record per CDR3 protein. The sample carries more than 150,000 distinct CDR3 sequences, 60% recorded once. There are 13 residues in the CDR3. From germline, CDR1 is SQVTM and CDR2 ANQGSEA. The V end was cut by 4 bases, the J end by 0 bases, with 8 bases between.

This chain links TRBV29-1 with TRBJ2-3; D not certain. This sequence originates from a man aged 40-50 years with primary liver carcinoma and hepatitis B virus infection. Input material: peripheral blood. In DNA form, the CDR3 reads TGCAGCGTTGCTCCCTCTAGCACAGATACGCAGTATTTT. Its translation: CSVAPSSTDTQYF.